The rows below give T cell receptor beta chains drawn from one sample of a study of cytomegalovirus exposure and HLA in healthy donors. Repertoires were generated with immunoSEQ multiplex PCR, while TCRdb's copy carries only in-frame clones and drops some. Of 160,000 or so clones listed, 80% were seen once; the top ten hold around 1.3%. The sample was PBMCs. These receptors were taken from a woman aged 50 to 60 in good health and CMV-seronegative. CDR3s include the opening cysteine and the closing phenylalanine or tryptophan.

>TRBV18
CASSPAGTLYGYTF
>TRBV7-8
CASSLEAGDTYEQYF
>TRBV19
CASRANGASGSGELFF
>TRBV9
CASSPRDRSYEQYF
>TRBV29-1
CSVGGTEAYEQYF
>TRBV9
CAGTGHGYTF
>TRBV5-1
CASSPGHTNTEAFF
>TRBV6-4
CASSEGGGQGNSPLHF
>TRBV7-8
CASSLAPRTSGTYNEQFF
>TRBV28
CASSLFYGVASGNEQYF
>TRBV4-2
CASSPEGGVHSPLHF
>TRBV7-9
CASSPWSGGTEAFF
>TRBV11-3
CASSPRSQGAGKHYNEQFF
>TRBV4-2
CASSPLAGTTDTQYF
>TRBV4-3
CASSQDRDRRMNTEAFF
>TRBV28
CASSWGQGRNQPQHF
>TRBV19
CASSSSGNYYEQYF
>TRBV25-1
CASSEGHILSNYGYTF
>TRBV19
CASSLPLYEQYF
>TRBV14
CASSQETARSGNTIYF
>TRBV4-3
CASSQDHSNQPQHF
>TRBV9
CASSAPGGESSYNEQFF
>TRBV10-3
CAISDSWADTEAFF
>TRBV6-5
CASSYSGTANYGYTF